The clone carrying this T cell receptor (beta chain) showed up just once. The record originates from a study of blood T cell repertoires in COVID-19. Trimming removed 0 bases at V and 3 bases at J, with 3 bases between. Germline V lookup: CDR1 LNHNV, CDR2 YYDKDF (reference sequence). The CDR3 is 12 residues long. Authors' methods: Estimation of nucleated cell counts relied on the amplification of reference gene primers. The table came from immunoSEQ multiplex PCR; TCRdb's copy has only in-frame clones and leaves some out. The V and J calls and the clone size are those of that table, but D and trimming were determined from the DNA. This sample yields about 210,000 clones, of which 70% to 90% are seen a single time; 7.5% to 10% belongs to the top ten. Participants spanned ages about 18 to 100 years and resided in about two dozen US areas. Cohorts were assigned according to the clinical history that participants reported.

The sequence was obtained from a man aged 40-49 years who had recovered from COVID-19. Sequencing was carried out using PBMCs or T cells enriched from blood (not recorded which). The genes are TRBV15 and TRBJ2-7; no firm D call. Written as DNA, the CDR3 is TGTGCCACCAGCAGAGACAGCTACGAGCAGTACTTC. Translation: CATSRDSYEQYF.